This TCR beta chain was identified during a study of T cell repertoires in cytomegalovirus infection. Across the study: HLA-C-restricted CMV epitopes, recently identified, and well-studied HLA-B-restricted ones were used by the study. Evidence of both CMV infection and a matching HLA type came from public TCR beta signatures. Study-wide results and caveats: Cumulative public TCR beta family frequency identified CMV carriers with the relevant HLA. HLA-C-restricted CMV clonotypes gave the most frequent clonotype in two of eight donors.

Each CDR3 protein is one row after TCRdb ran MiXCR on the reads. The sample has some 200,000 distinct CDR3 sequences; about 39% are singletons. Trimming took 5 bases from V and 0 from J, leaving 19 bases between them. Germline CDR1 and CDR2: SGHVS and FQNEAQ. The CDR3 totals 17 residues. As for this clonotype: Its matching antigen is unknown.

The receptor comes from a human donor in good health (CMV status not recorded). Some clones in this sample may be carry-over from other donors' samples. This sample comprised CD8+ T cells from cultured PBMCs, obtained from culture after CMV antigen stimulation. V usage is TRBV7-8 and J usage is TRBJ1-1; weak D call: TRBD1 (5 bases). The CDR3 coding sequence is TGTGCCAGCAGCACCGACGTCTGGGGGGACTTGAACACTGAAGCTTTCTTT. This sequence encodes CASSTDVWGDLNTEAFF.